These 10 T cell receptor beta chains were all obtained from the same sample, sequenced in a study of monozygotic twins with inflammatory bowel disease. With the 5' RACE reads reprocessed, TCRdb shows one record per CDR3 protein and no DNA. Its table lists about 300,000 distinct CDR3 sequences. The source material was blood. Receptor source: a human donor with ulcerative colitis or Crohn's disease, or a healthy co-twin of an affected twin (not recorded which).

This chain links TRBV9 with TRBJ2-1; the TCRdb D gene call, TRBD2, has no DNA to confirm it. CDR3 size: 15 residues. Germline CDR1 is SGDLS and CDR2 is YYNGEE. This chain's CDR3 is CASSVGLAGDNEQFF.

The chain carries TRBV2 and TRBJ1-2; the TCRdb call, TRBD1, lacks DNA for checking. Germline-derived CDR1 and CDR2 are SNHLY and FYNNEI. CDR3 length: 12 amino acids. The chain's CDR3 is CASSVTLSGTTF.

This chain links TRBV12-3 or TRBV12-4 with TRBJ2-7; TCRdb gives TRBD1 as the D gene, but with no DNA this cannot be confirmed. This CDR3 is 15 amino acids long. This chain's CDR3 is CASSLGDRINYEQYF.

This chain uses TRBV20-1 with TRBJ1-2. The CDR3 totals 14 residues. Per the germline V gene, CDR1 is DFQATT and CDR2 is SNEGSKA (reference sequence). The CDR3 spells CSARNLGYLYGYTF.

This chain connects TRBV2 to TRBJ2-1; no DNA is available, so the TRBD2 call from TCRdb remains unchecked. The V gene's germline CDR1 is SNHLY and CDR2 FYNNEI. This CDR3 spans 15 amino acids. CDR3 sequence reads: CASRILAGPYNEQFF.

The V gene is TRBV12-3 or TRBV12-4, the J gene TRBJ2-7; TCRdb reports TRBD1, a call that lacks DNA to check it against. The CDR3 runs 17 residues. CDR3 sequence: CASSLGPGQGVSGEQYF.

The rearrangement joins TRBV6-2 or TRBV6-3 to TRBJ2-3; the D call of TRBD1 rests on TCRdb alone, since no DNA is present to check it. From germline, CDR1 is MNHEY and CDR2 SVGEGT. The CDR3 has 18 amino acids. The chain's CDR3 is CASSPIRGTGYVTDTQYF.

The chain is built from TRBV5-6 and TRBJ2-2; absent DNA, TCRdb's TRBD1 call cannot be checked. The CDR3 sequence is 15 residues long. Per the germline V gene, CDR1 is SGHDT and CDR2 is YYEEEE. The CDR3 region is CASSLGQGGTEELFF.

The chain joins TRBV7-2 to TRBJ2-1; with no DNA, the TCRdb D assignment of TRBD2 cannot be verified. Per the germline V gene, CDR1 is SGHTA and CDR2 is FQGNSA. CDR3 length equals 16 residues. CDR3 loop: CASSLTSGGTANEQFF.

The rearrangement links TRBV6-5 to TRBJ1-2. There are 16 residues in the CDR3. Germline CDR1 is MNHEY and CDR2 is SVGAGI. CDR3 region: CASSFASGGVNYGYTF.